There are many counts of the clone carrying this TCR beta chain. This CDR3 has 16 amino acids. Trimming stripped 3 bases from V and 0 bases from J, with 12 bases between. The record originates from a study of CD8 T cells in ankylosing spondylitis. Each CDR3 protein gets one entry after TCRdb re-called the 5' RACE reads with MiXCR. The repertoire holds hundreds of thousands of distinct CDR3 sequences, about 26% seen once, with under 7% in the top ten. The chain joins TRBV12-3 or TRBV12-4 to TRBJ2-4, with no clear D. The sequenced sample consisted of blood, either unsorted or a sorted T cell fraction (not recorded which). This clonotype was sampled from a male donor with ankylosing spondylitis or in good health (not recorded which). The CDR3 nucleotides read TGTGCCAGCAGTTTGGAAGTGGAGCGAGCCAAAAACATTCAGTACTTC. Protein sequence: CASSLEVERAKNIQYF.